The clone carrying this T cell receptor (beta chain) was counted between two and nine times. Its antigen is as yet unknown. TCRdb keeps only in-frame clones here, not all; method: immunoSEQ multiplex PCR. The sample contains over 150,000 clones, about 86% of which appear only once. The data stem from a study of cytomegalovirus exposure and HLA in healthy donors. CDR3 length: 15 amino acids. Germline V gene lookup returns CDR1 LNHDA and CDR2 SQIVND (reference sequence). V lost 1 base to trimming and J lost 6 bases; unmatched junction nucleotides: 6. Study results and limitations: A few chains tied to CMV proved CMV antigen-specific in vitro.

The chain employs TRBV19 and TRBJ1-2; 9 nucleotides agree with TRBD1. Sequenced input: PBMCs. This clonotype was sampled from a young woman in good health and CMV-seropositive. The CDR3 loop reads CASSIGGQGNDGYTF. The CDR3, as DNA: TGTGCCAGTAGTATAGGAGGACAGGGGAATGATGGCTACACCTTC.